Below, 20 T cell receptor beta chains from the same sample are listed, as sequenced in a study of cytotoxic CD8 clonotypes in ibrutinib-treated CLL. Produced via immunoSEQ multiplex PCR; TCRdb's table is partial and in-frame only. This sample has 130,000 to 150,000 clones; about four fifths occur once, and the top ten carry 9.5% to 15%. The material sequenced was PBMCs, taken after 12 months of ibrutinib treatment. The receptors were sampled from a human donor with chronic lymphocytic leukemia.

This chain joins TRBV5-1 and TRBJ2-7; 7 bases fit TRBD2. Trimming at V came to 4 bases and at J to 2 bases, leaving 9 bases not matched to a gene. CDR3 size: 15 residues. Germline V gives CDR1 SGHRS, CDR2 YFSETQ. The CDR3 nucleotides are TGCGCCAGCAGCCTCTTAACTAGCGCTACCTACGAGCAGTACTTC. This codes for CASSLLTSATYEQYF.

The chain employs TRBV30 and TRBJ2-5; no clear D gene. Germline CDR1 and CDR2: GTSNPN and SVGIG (reference sequence). V lost 2 bases, J lost 1 base, and 2 bases lay in between. The CDR3 loop spans 11 amino acids. CDR3 sequence reads: CAWSPQETQYF. The CDR3, as DNA: TGTGCCTGGAGTCCCCAAGAGACCCAGTACTTC.

This clone showed up just a few times. The V gene is TRBV7-9, the J gene TRBJ2-7, with 7 positions matching TRBD2. Trimming removed 5 bases from V and 2 bases from J; junction bases left unmatched: 12. Germline assignment: CDR1 SEHNR and CDR2 FQNEAQ (reference sequence). The CDR3 spans 16 residues. The CDR3 bases are TGTGCCAGCAGCCCTGAGCTAGCGGAACATACCTACGAGCAGTACTTC. Its translation is CASSPELAEHTYEQYF.

This clone was detected only a few times. The chain combines TRBV4-1 with TRBJ2-5; 10 nucleotides align to TRBD2. Germline assignment: CDR1 MGHRA and CDR2 YSYEKL. After removal of 2 bases from V and 3 bases from J, the junction contained 6 bases not matched to a gene. The CDR3 extends over 16 amino acids. This chain's CDR3 is CASSQRIAGGEETQYF. CDR3 bases: TGCGCCAGCAGCCAACGAATAGCGGGAGGTGAAGAGACCCAGTACTTC.

The CDR3 loop reads CASSLLSSLQDTQYF. The CDR3 DNA follows: TGCGCCAGCAGCCTCCTCAGCTCGCTGCAAGATACGCAGTATTTT. The chain is built from TRBV4-1 and TRBJ2-3; no definite D call. This CDR3 has 15 amino acids. V lost 4 bases and J 5 bases, leaving 16 bases between the germline ends. Germline V gene data show CDR1 as MGHRA and CDR2 as YSYEKL.

The chain carries TRBV18 and TRBJ1-4; 9 nucleotides line up with TRBD1. V dropped 2 bases and J dropped 8; count of bases not matched to a gene: 6. Germline V gene lookup returns CDR1 KGHSH and CDR2 LQKENI. This CDR3 is built from 15 residues. CDR3 residues: CASSPRGQGQEKLFF. Here the CDR3 DNA reads TGTGCCAGCTCACCAAGGGGACAGGGCCAGGAAAAACTGTTTTTT.

This sequence joins TRBV30 and TRBJ1-3; D call uncertain. Per germline, CDR1 GTSNPN and CDR2 SVGIG (reference sequence). V lost 5 bases and J 10 bases, leaving 24 bases between the germline ends. The CDR3 consists of 15 residues. The CDR3 DNA sequence: TGTGCCTGGGGCCTGAGGCTTTCTCCTGGGGAGACCATATATTTT. It codes for CAWGLRLSPGETIYF.

The chain links TRBV27 to TRBJ2-7; possible D gene TRBD1, 6 bases. Trimming pared 0 bases from V and 5 bases from J, leaving 17 bases between. CDR3 size: 16 residues. Germline V gene sequence: CDR1 MNHEY, CDR2 SMNVEV (reference sequence). The CDR3 coding sequence is TGTGCCAGCAGTTTATCGGGGGCAACGTTCCGACACGAGCAGTACTTC. This translates into CASSLSGATFRHEQYF.

This chain connects TRBV19 to TRBJ1-2; 8 bases align to TRBD1. Per germline, CDR1 LNHDA and CDR2 SQIVND (reference sequence). The V and J ends lost 6 bases and 0 bases, in that order; junction bases with no gene match: 6. The CDR3 is 15 residues long. CDR3 DNA: TGTGCCAGTAGCCAAACACAGGGGGCTAACTATGGCTACACCTTC. Translation gives CASSQTQGANYGYTF. The full variable domain, its missing parts supplied by reference TRBV19 and TRBJ1-2, is DGGITQSPKYLFRKEGQNVTLSCEQNLNHDAMYWYRQDPGQGLRLIYYSQIVNDFQKGDIAEGYSVSREKKESFPLTVTSAQKNPTAFYLCASSQTQGANYGYTFGSGTRLTVV.

This chain joins TRBV4-3 and TRBJ1-2; D is perhaps TRBD1 (5 bases). Trimming took 4 bases from V and 2 from J, leaving 11 bases between them. CDR3 size: 14 residues. Germline V CDR1 and CDR2: LGHNA, YSLEER. The CDR3 DNA sequence: TGCGCCAGCAGCCGGGACCCAGGAAACTATGGCTACACCTTC. This sequence encodes CASSRDPGNYGYTF.

This clone was seen a handful of times. The chain couples TRBV19 to TRBJ1-4; tentative D call: TRBD1 (5 bases). CDR1 is LNHDA, CDR2 SQIVND, per germline (reference sequence). The germline V and J ends were trimmed by 6 bases and 0 bases, with 14 bases remaining between them. The CDR3 loop spans 16 amino acids. The CDR3 DNA is TGTGCCAGTAGGCGCAGGGCACCAGCAACTAATGAAAAACTGTTTTTT. Translated: CASRRRAPATNEKLFF.

The chain has TRBV7-3 and TRBJ1-2; 9 bases align to TRBD1. From germline, CDR1 is SGHTA and CDR2 FQGTGA. V dropped 5 bases and J dropped 8; count of bases not matched to a gene: 6. The CDR3 runs 13 residues. In DNA, the CDR3 is TGTGCCAGCAGCCCACAGGGGGCGGAGGGCTACACCTTC. Protein sequence: CASSPQGAEGYTF.

The gene calls are TRBV7-9 and TRBJ2-1; no definite D call. This CDR3 comprises 12 residues. CDR1 SEHNR and CDR2 FQNEAQ come from the germline V gene (reference sequence). V was clipped by 3 bases and J by 8 bases, with 8 bases between them. The CDR3 loop is CASSLNGDEQFF. The CDR3 DNA reads TGTGCCAGCAGCTTGAATGGGGATGAGCAGTTCTTC.

This clone was counted between two and nine times. The CDR3 coding sequence is TGTGCCAGCAGTTTAAATCCTAACTATGGCTACACCTTC. Amino acid sequence: CASSLNPNYGYTF. The genes are TRBV28 and TRBJ1-2; D not resolved. The V end was cut by 2 bases, the J end by 0 bases, with 4 bases between. The CDR3 sequence is 13 residues long. Germline V CDR1 and CDR2: MDHEN, SYDVKM.

The chain carries TRBV7-7 and TRBJ2-2; 7 positions agree with TRBD2. Per the germline V gene, CDR1 is SSHAT and CDR2 is FNYEAQ (reference sequence). V lost 5 bases to trimming and J lost 7 bases; unmatched junction nucleotides: 10. CDR3 size: 15 residues. The DNA for the CDR3 is TGTGCCAGCAGCCCAAGGGCGGGAGTTTTCGGGGAGCTGTTTTTT. Translation gives CASSPRAGVFGELFF.

The chain has TRBV10-3 and TRBJ2-1, with 12 bases lining up with TRBD2. Germline V lookup: CDR1 ENHRY, CDR2 SYGVKD. This CDR3 region has 19 residues. The junction had 16 bases not matched to a gene; V was cut back by 3 bases and J by 7 bases. CDR3 amino acids: CAISEPTSGSARSRNEQFF. The CDR3 nucleotides read TGTGCCATCAGTGAACCGACTAGCGGGAGCGCAAGGTCCAGAAATGAGCAGTTCTTC.

The J gene is TRBJ2-7, the V gene TRBV11-2; 8 bases line up with TRBD1. From germline, CDR1 is SGHAT and CDR2 FQNNGV. V was clipped by 5 bases and J by 2 bases; unmatched bases: 2. This CDR3 spans 13 amino acids. The CDR3 reads CASSTQGAYEQYF. In DNA, the CDR3 is TGTGCCAGCAGCACACAGGGGGCCTACGAGCAGTACTTC.

The chain couples TRBV15 to TRBJ1-1, with a weak D call TRBD1 (6 bases). Germline lookup yields CDR1 LNHNV and CDR2 YYDKDF (reference sequence). The CDR3 length is 14 residues. The germline V and J ends were trimmed by 0 bases and 5 bases, with 10 bases remaining between them. DNA of the CDR3: TGTGCCACCAGCAGAGAATACAGGGAGACTGAAGCTTTCTTT. It codes for CATSREYRETEAFF.

This clone has only one observation. The rearrangement joins TRBV4-1 to TRBJ1-2, with a tentative D call TRBD1 (6 bases). With 3 bases removed from V and 8 bases from J, the gap between germline ends came to 22 bases. The germline V gene encodes CDR1 MGHRA and CDR2 YSYEKL. This CDR3 spans 16 amino acids. The CDR3: CASSHFWGQGYGGYTF. The CDR3 DNA follows: TGCGCCAGCAGCCACTTCTGGGGGCAGGGTTATGGCGGCTACACCTTC.

The chain has TRBV5-4 and TRBJ2-1; D is uncertain. The CDR3 is 13 amino acids. Germline V gene sequence: CDR1 SGHNT, CDR2 YYREEE (reference sequence). Between the trimmed V and J ends, which lost 1 base and 9 bases, there was a span of 11 bases. CDR3 DNA sequence: TGTGCCAGCAGCTTGACCTCCCTTGGTGAGCAGTTCTTC. Translating it yields CASSLTSLGEQFF.